These 27 T cell receptor beta chains were sequenced from one sample in a study of blood T cells in healthy people across ages. With a J-beta primer mix and a sample-barcoded 5' primer, a second PCR ran roughly 6 to 11 cycles. Using its own MiXCR run on the 5' RACE reads, TCRdb lists one record per CDR3 protein. The profile covers 550,000 to 800,000 distinct CDR3 sequences, with 32% appearing a single time and over 15% taken by the ten largest. Sequences were obtained from blood. The receptor source for this set is a woman aged 80 or over in good health.

This clonotype was counted at least ten times. The chain uses TRBV20-1 and TRBJ2-5; 12 nucleotides align to TRBD2. Germline trimming cut 0 bases from V and 2 bases from J; bases unmatched to any gene: 7. CDR3 size: 17 residues. Germline V gene sequence: CDR1 DFQATT, CDR2 SNEGSKA (reference sequence). The CDR3 DNA reads TGCAGTGCTAGAGATCCCCGACTAGCGGGAGTACAAGAGACCCAGTACTTC. This sequence encodes CSARDPRLAGVQETQYF.

To note about this clonotype: This may be a read error, as it is one base from a much larger clone. The chain links TRBV3-1 to TRBJ2-1, with D possibly TRBD2 on 5 matching bases. CDR3 length: 14 residues. Looked up from germline, CDR1 is LGHDT and CDR2 is YNNKEL (reference sequence). CDR3 sequence: CASRDGGTYNERFF. The CDR3 DNA is TGTGCCAGCAGAGATGGAGGAACTTACAATGAGCGGTTCTTC.

In its sample, this clonotype was seen many times. The J gene is TRBJ2-7, the V gene TRBV20-1, with 10 bases matching TRBD1. V shed 3 bases, J shed 6 bases, and the junction held 5 bases outside the gene matches. Per the germline V gene, CDR1 is DFQATT and CDR2 is SNEGSKA (reference sequence). The CDR3 contains 13 residues. The CDR3 DNA is TGCAGTGCTAGGGTGAGGACAGGGGGCGAGCAGTACTTC. It encodes CSARVRTGGEQYF.

In nucleotides, the CDR3 is TGTGCCAGCAGCTTGGATTCCGGGACAGCCCTACTCAGCTCCTACGAGCAGTACTTC. Amino acids: CASSLDSGTALLSSYEQYF. The chain employs TRBV7-2 and TRBJ2-7; 7 bases align to TRBD1. The J segment lost 0 bases and the V segment lost 3 bases, leaving 17 bases of the junction unmatched. The CDR3 totals 19 residues. In germline, CDR1 is SGHTA, CDR2 FQGNSA.

About this clonotype: It may be a read error: a sequence one base away is much more abundant. The chain joins TRBV2 to TRBJ2-3; D call uncertain. The germline V and J ends were trimmed by 4 bases and 1 base, with 9 bases remaining between them. The germline gives CDR1 SNHLY, CDR2 FYNNEI. CDR3 length: 14 residues. CDR3 loop: CASSANRGTDTQYF. CDR3 nucleotides: TGTGCCAGCAGTGCAAATCGGGGCACAGATACGCAGTATTTT.

V and J are TRBV2 and TRBJ1-1; D is undetermined. The CDR3 loop spans 13 amino acids. Trimming pared 7 bases from V and 0 bases from J, leaving 9 bases between. The germline CDR1 and CDR2 sequences are SNHLY and FYNNEI. CDR3: CASIGVMNTEAFF. The DNA of the CDR3 is TGTGCCAGCATCGGAGTTATGAACACTGAAGCTTTCTTT.

This clonotype was seen ten or more times. This chain links TRBV5-1 with TRBJ2-3, with unresolved D. This CDR3 is 15 amino acids long. Trimming shortened V by 5 bases and J by 2 bases, and 15 bases separated the two germline ends. Germline assignment: CDR1 SGHRS and CDR2 YFSETQ. The chain's CDR3 is CASSHSGGYTDTQYF. CDR3 sequence (DNA): TGCGCCAGCAGTCATTCCGGCGGCTACACAGATACGCAGTATTTT.

J is TRBJ2-2 and V is TRBV6-6; 7 nucleotides agree with TRBD1. V shed 5 bases and J 4 bases; nucleotides not matched to a gene: 7. This CDR3 spans 15 amino acids. Germline V CDR1 and CDR2: MNHNY, SVGAGI (reference sequence). The CDR3 is CASSRGQVATGELFF. As DNA, the CDR3 is TGTGCCAGCAGTAGAGGACAGGTTGCCACCGGGGAGCTGTTTTTT.

A remark on this clonotype: One junction end disagrees with the germline gene, perhaps due to a read error. The chain links TRBV20-1 to TRBJ2-1; TRBD2 aligns across 8 bases. Germline CDR1 is DFQATT and CDR2 is SNEGSKA (reference sequence). The CDR3 loop spans 14 amino acids. DNA of the CDR3: TGCAGTGCTAGAATGGCGGGGGGACATAATGAGCGGTTCTTC. Translating it yields CSARMAGGHNERFF.

The gene calls are TRBV28 and TRBJ2-5; a possible D gene is TRBD1 (5 bases). CDR1 and CDR2 (germline): MDHEN, SYDVKM. With 8 bases removed from V and 11 bases from J, the gap between germline ends came to 18 bases. The length of the CDR3 is 12 residues. The CDR3 loop reads CASGQGSPRQYF. The CDR3 DNA reads TGTGCCAGCGGGCAGGGATCCCCAAGACAGTACTTC.

This clonotype was found once. A much larger clone differs from this one at a single base, so this may be a read error. The chain recombines TRBV28 with TRBJ2-4, with D possibly being TRBD1 (6 bases). Looked up from germline, CDR1 is MDHEN and CDR2 is SYDVKM. V was trimmed by 9 bases and J by 13 bases, leaving 19 bases between them. This CDR3 has 12 amino acids. The CDR3 loop is CASRDRLMGQYF. The CDR3 bases are TGTGCCAGTAGAGACAGGTTAATGGGGCAGTACTTC.

This clonotype was recorded at least ten times. V usage is TRBV20-1 and J usage is TRBJ2-7, with D possibly matching TRBD2 (5 bases). The V gene's germline CDR1 is DFQATT and CDR2 SNEGSKA (reference sequence). The germline V and J ends were trimmed by 0 bases and 3 bases, with 12 bases remaining between them. This CDR3 spans 14 amino acids. The CDR3 region is CSARDETMGYEQYF. The CDR3 coding sequence is TGCAGTGCTAGAGATGAGACTATGGGCTACGAGCAGTACTTC.

This clonotype was seen a few times. The V and J genes are TRBV6-5 and TRBJ1-1, with D perhaps matching TRBD1 (5 bases). The CDR3 sequence is 18 residues long. Germline CDR1 MNHEY, CDR2 SVGAGI. The V end lost 4 bases, the J end lost 1 base, and 22 bases lay between the germline ends. CDR3 sequence (DNA): TGTGCCAGCAGTTCCCTGTTTCCTCGGGACCGAAGGAACACTGAAGCTTTCTTT. It encodes CASSSLFPRDRRNTEAFF.

This clonotype was recorded many times. The V gene is TRBV9, the J gene TRBJ2-1; 8 nucleotides line up with TRBD1. The CDR3 length is 15 residues. In germline, CDR1 is SGDLS, CDR2 YYNGEE. V was clipped by 3 bases and J by 8 bases; unmatched bases: 10. The CDR3 here is CASSAGDRLIDEQFF. In nucleotides, the CDR3 is TGTGCCAGCAGCGCCGGGGACAGGTTAATCGATGAGCAGTTCTTC. Full variable domain (rest looked up from reference TRBV9 and TRBJ2-1): DSGVTQTPKHLITATGQRVTLRCSPRSGDLSVYWYQQSLDQGLQFLIQYYNGEERAKGNILERFSAQQFPDLHSELNLSSLELGDSALYFCASSAGDRLIDEQFFGPGTRLTVL.

This clonotype occurred many times. V usage is TRBV7-2 and J usage is TRBJ2-3; 7 bases map to TRBD1. Germline loops: CDR1 SGHTA, CDR2 FQGNSA. The V and J ends lost 6 bases and 2 bases, in that order; junction bases with no gene match: 5. The CDR3 is made up of 14 amino acids. CDR3 coding DNA: TGTGCCAGCAGTATCGGGACAGACACAGATACGCAGTATTTT. It specifies CASSIGTDTDTQYF. Filled out from reference TRBV7-2 and TRBJ2-3, the complete variable domain reads GAGVSQSPSNKVTEKGKDVELRCDPISGHTALYWYRQSLGQGLEFLIYFQGNSAPDKSGLPSDRFSAERTGGSVSTLTIQRTQQEDSAVYLCASSIGTDTDTQYFGPGTRLTVL.

The V call is TRBV2, the J call TRBJ2-6, with D tentatively TRBD2 (6 bases). The V end lost 3 bases, the J end lost 1 base, and 19 bases lay between the germline ends. The CDR3 has 19 residues. Germline CDR1 and CDR2: SNHLY and FYNNEI. This chain's CDR3 is CASSEGPAGSKSGANVLTF. The CDR3 nucleotides read TGTGCCAGCAGTGAGGGCCCGGCGGGGTCTAAATCTGGGGCCAACGTCCTGACTTTC.

In this sample, this clonotype turned up many times. V usage is TRBV18 and J usage is TRBJ2-3; 16 bases fit TRBD2. This CDR3 has 18 residues. The germline V gene encodes CDR1 KGHSH and CDR2 LQKENI. Trimming removed 6 bases from V and 7 bases from J; junction bases left unmatched: 13. The CDR3 DNA reads TGTGCCAGCTCCCACCGCGGGACTAGCGGGGGGGCCGGGAATACGCAGTATTTT. As protein: CASSHRGTSGGAGNTQYF.

The V gene is TRBV28, the J gene TRBJ1-1, with TRBD1 as a possible D gene (6 bases). V lost 2 bases, J lost 1 base, and 14 bases lay in between. Germline V gene sequence: CDR1 MDHEN, CDR2 SYDVKM. The CDR3 length is 16 residues. CDR3 DNA: TGTGCCAGCAGTTTAGAAGGGGGGACGGGGAACACTGAAGCTTTCTTT. Translating gives CASSLEGGTGNTEAFF.

V is TRBV6-6 and J is TRBJ2-3, with 11 bases aligning to TRBD1. The CDR3 is made up of 15 amino acids. Trimming at V came to 11 bases and at J to 3 bases, leaving 10 bases not matched to a gene. Germline CDR1 is MNHNY and CDR2 is SVGAGI (reference sequence). The CDR3 bases are TGTGCCTCCCGGACAGGGGGCTTATGGACAGATACGCAGTATTTT. Its protein is CASRTGGLWTDTQYF.

The chain couples TRBV7-9 to TRBJ2-3; maybe TRBD1 (6 bases). This CDR3 contains 13 residues. CDR1 is SEHNR and CDR2 is FQNEAQ in the germline V gene (reference sequence). Between the trimmed V and J ends, which lost 6 bases and 4 bases, there was a span of 11 bases. In DNA form, the CDR3 reads TGTGCCAGCAGAGCAGGGGCGGCAGATACGCAGTATTTT. Amino acids: CASRAGAADTQYF.

The genes are TRBV18 and TRBJ2-7; D may be TRBD2 (7 bases). CDR3 length: 15 residues. Germline CDR1 KGHSH, CDR2 LQKENI. The V and J ends lost 2 bases and 3 bases respectively, with 14 bases between them. The chain's CDR3 is CASSPEGEGLYEQYF. DNA for the CDR3: TGTGCCAGCTCACCAGAGGGGGAGGGCCTCTACGAGCAGTACTTC.

This clonotype has a handful of counts. A much larger clone differs by one base, so this may be a read error. The chain couples TRBV6-2 or TRBV6-3 to TRBJ1-5; 8 bases are a match to TRBD1. The trim removed 6 bases at V and 9 bases at J, leaving 7 bases unmatched. This CDR3 is 13 amino acids long. In germline, CDR1 is MNHEY, CDR2 SVGEGT. In DNA form, the CDR3 reads TGTGCCAGCAGACAGGGGGAACATCGGCCCCAGCATTTT. Amino acid sequence: CASRQGEHRPQHF.

This clonotype was observed a few times. The CDR3 sequence is CSVREGGNSPLHF. Written as DNA, the CDR3 is TGCAGCGTTCGGGAGGGGGGTAATTCACCCCTCCACTTT. This chain uses TRBV29-1 with TRBJ1-6, with a weak D call TRBD1 (6 bases). This CDR3 comprises 13 residues. V gave up 5 bases and J gave up 6 bases, with 11 bases separating them. Per the germline V gene, CDR1 is SQVTM and CDR2 is ANQGSEA.

The chain links TRBV12-3 or TRBV12-4 to TRBJ2-6, with D unclear. V was cut by 3 bases and J by 4 bases, with 10 bases left in between. The CDR3 length is 15 residues. CDR3 coding DNA: TGTGCCAGCAGTTTCGGCTCGGCAGGGGCCAACGTCCTGACTTTC. Translated: CASSFGSAGANVLTF.

The chain links TRBV7-9 to TRBJ1-6, with D perhaps matching TRBD1 (5 bases). The CDR3 extends over 16 amino acids. Germline values: CDR1 SEHNR, CDR2 FQNEAQ (reference sequence). Trimming removed 1 base from V and 9 bases from J, with 16 bases in between. CDR3 sequence reads: CASSLVRPQGSSPLHF. The CDR3, as DNA: TGTGCCAGCAGCTTAGTTCGCCCCCAGGGTAGTTCACCCCTCCACTTT.

The sample holds a few counts of this clonotype. A much larger clone is a single base away; this may be a read error. The gene calls are TRBV20-1 and TRBJ2-5; 9 bases are shared with TRBD2. V shed 3 bases and J 11 bases; nucleotides not matched to a gene: 22. Germline V lookup: CDR1 DFQATT, CDR2 SNEGSKA (reference sequence). The CDR3 is made up of 17 amino acids. The CDR3 loop reads CSARPPRGGGGYNEQYF. The CDR3 DNA reads as TGCAGTGCTAGGCCCCCGCGGGGCGGGGGGGGATACAATGAGCAGTACTTC.

In this sample, this clonotype turned up many times. J is TRBJ2-5 and V is TRBV7-6; D is unclear. Germline assignment: CDR1 SGHVS and CDR2 FNYEAQ. Trimming left V 6 bases short and J 4 bases short, with 9 bases between. The CDR3 consists of 12 residues. The CDR3 DNA is TGTGCCAGCAGATACGTTGGAGAGACCCAGTACTTC. Its translation: CASRYVGETQYF.